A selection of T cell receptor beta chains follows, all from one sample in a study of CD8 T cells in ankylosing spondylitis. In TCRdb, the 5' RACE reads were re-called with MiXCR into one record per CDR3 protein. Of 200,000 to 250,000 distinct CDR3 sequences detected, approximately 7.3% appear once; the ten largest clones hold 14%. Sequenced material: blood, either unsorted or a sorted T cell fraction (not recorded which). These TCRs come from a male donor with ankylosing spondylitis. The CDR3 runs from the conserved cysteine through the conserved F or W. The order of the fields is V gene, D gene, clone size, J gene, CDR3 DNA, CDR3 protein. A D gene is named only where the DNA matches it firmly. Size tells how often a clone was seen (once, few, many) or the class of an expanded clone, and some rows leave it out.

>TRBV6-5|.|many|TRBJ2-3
TGTGCCAGCAGTTACGTAACAGGGAGCACAGATACGCAGTATTTT
CASSYVTGSTDTQYF
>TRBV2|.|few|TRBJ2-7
TGTGCCAGCAGTGAATCAATAGAGGTCCACGAGCAGTACTTC
CASSESIEVHEQYF
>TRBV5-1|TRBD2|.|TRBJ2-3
TGCGCCAGCAGCTTGTACGGGAGGTCCACAGATACGCAGTATTTT
CASSLYGRSTDTQYF
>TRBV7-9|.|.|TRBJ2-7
TGTGCCATGGGCTCTGGGCTCGTCTGCTACGAGCAGTACTTC
CAMGSGLVCYEQYF
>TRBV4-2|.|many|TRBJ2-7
TGTGCCAGCAGCCAAGACCGCAGCGTCTACGAGCAGTACTTC
CASSQDRSVYEQYF
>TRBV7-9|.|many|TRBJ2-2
TGTGCCAGCAGCCCATTCCCGGGGGCCCCCGGGGAGCTGTTTTTT
CASSPFPGAPGELFF
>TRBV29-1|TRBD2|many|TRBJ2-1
TGCAGCGTGGTAGCGGGGGTCTACAATGAGCAGTTCTTC
CSVVAGVYNEQFF
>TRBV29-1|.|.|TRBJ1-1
TGCAGCGCTAGCCAGGGGAACACTGAAGCTTTCTTT
CSASQGNTEAFF
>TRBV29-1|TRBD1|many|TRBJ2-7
TGCAGCGTACCGGGACAGGGAAAGCAGTACTTC
CSVPGQGKQYF
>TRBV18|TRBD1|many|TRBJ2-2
TGTGCCAGCTCACCGACAGGGCCCCTACCTGGGGAGCTGTTTTTT
CASSPTGPLPGELFF
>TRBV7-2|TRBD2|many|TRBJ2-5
TGTGCCAGCAGCTCCAAAGTGACTAGCGGGAGTCGAGAGACCCAGTACTTC
CASSSKVTSGSRETQYF
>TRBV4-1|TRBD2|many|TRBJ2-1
TGCGCCAGCAGCCGCGGGAGACCCTACAATGAGCAGTTCTTC
CASSRGRPYNEQFF
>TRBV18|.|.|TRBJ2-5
TGTGCCAGCTCACTTACTAGCCGCGGGCTCTTAGCCCAAGGGGAGCAAGAGACCCAGTACTTC
CASSLTSRGLLAQGEQETQYF
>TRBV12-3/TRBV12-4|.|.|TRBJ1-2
TGTCCCAGCAGTTTAGGGGGGGCGGATGGCTACACCTTC
CPSSLGGADGYTF
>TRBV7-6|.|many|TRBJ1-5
TGTGCCAGCAGCTTAGCCCAGGGCAACCTAAGCAATCAGCCCCAGCATTTT
CASSLAQGNLSNQPQHF
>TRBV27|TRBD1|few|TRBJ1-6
TGTGCCAGCAGCGGACAGGGGTCCTATAATTCACCCCTCCACTTT
CASSGQGSYNSPLHF
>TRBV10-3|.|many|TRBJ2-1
TGTGCCATCAGTGAGATTGCGGATGAGCAGTTCTTC
CAISEIADEQFF
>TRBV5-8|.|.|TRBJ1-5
TGTGCCAGCAGCTTGGTTAGGTTCCAGGGTCAGCATTTT
CASSLVRFQGQHF
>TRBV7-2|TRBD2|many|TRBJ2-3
TGTGCCAGCAGCCCTAGCGGGGGGGCCTATCCGCAGTATTTT
CASSPSGGAYPQYF
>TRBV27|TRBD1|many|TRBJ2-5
TGTGCCAGCAGTTACAGGGGACAAGAGACCCAGTACTTC
CASSYRGQETQYF
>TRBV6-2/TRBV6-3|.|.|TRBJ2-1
TGTGCCAGCAGTTCCCCACCGGGGCGGCCAGCGAGCTCCTACAATGAGCAGTTCTTC
CASSSPPGRPASSYNEQFF
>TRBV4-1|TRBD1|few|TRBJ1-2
TGCGCCAGCAGACGAGACAGGGACTATGGCTACACCTTC
CASRRDRDYGYTF
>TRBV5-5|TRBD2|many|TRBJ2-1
TGTGCCAGTGACGGGACTAGCGGGGTGTGGAATGAGCAGTTCTTC
CASDGTSGVWNEQFF
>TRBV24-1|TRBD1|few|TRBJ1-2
TGTGCCACCAGTGAAAGGGACAGGGGGCTTGGCTACACCTTC
CATSERDRGLGYTF
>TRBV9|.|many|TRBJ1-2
TGTGCCAGCAAGGGATTACCAACCTATGGCTACACCTTC
CASKGLPTYGYTF
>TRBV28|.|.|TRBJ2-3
TGTGCCAGCACCTTAGGGACCCTCCCTAGCACAGATACGCAGTATTTT
CASTLGTLPSTDTQYF
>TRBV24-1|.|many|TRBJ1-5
TGTGCCACCAGTGACCGGAATCAGCCCCAGCATTTT
CATSDRNQPQHF
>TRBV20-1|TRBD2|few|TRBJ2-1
TGCAGTGCTAGATGGTCTGGGGCGGGAGCCAACAATGAGCAGTTCTTC
CSARWSGAGANNEQFF
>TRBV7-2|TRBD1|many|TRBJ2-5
TGTGCCAGCAGCTTTGGACAGGCACTTTTGGGGGAGACCCAGTACTTC
CASSFGQALLGETQYF
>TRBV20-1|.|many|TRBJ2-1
TGCAGTGCGCCGACAGGGAGGTTGGATGAGCAGTTCTTC
CSAPTGRLDEQFF
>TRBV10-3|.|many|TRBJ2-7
TGTGCCATCAGTGAATGGGAGGACGCCTACGAGCAGTACTTC
CAISEWEDAYEQYF
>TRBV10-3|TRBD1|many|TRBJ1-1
TGTGCCATCAGCGAAACAGGGACAGAGAACACTGAAGCTTTCTTT
CAISETGTENTEAFF
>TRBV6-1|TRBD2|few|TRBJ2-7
TGTGCCAGCATGGGACTAGTCCAGGCCTACGAGCAGTACTTC
CASMGLVQAYEQYF
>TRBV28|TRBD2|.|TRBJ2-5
TGTGCCAGCAGTTACCGGACTAGGATAGAGACCCAGTACTTC
CASSYRTRIETQYF
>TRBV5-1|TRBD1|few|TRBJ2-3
TGCGCCAGCAGCTCTGAAGGGGGCGGGGATACGCAGTATTTT
CASSSEGGGDTQYF
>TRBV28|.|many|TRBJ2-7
TGTGCCAGCAGTTTATTGCGGATGTACGAGCAGTACTTC
CASSLLRMYEQYF
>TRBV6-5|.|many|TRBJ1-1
TGTGCCAGCAGTTACTCGGTAAACACTGAAGCTTTCTTT
CASSYSVNTEAFF
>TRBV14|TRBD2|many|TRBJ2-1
TGTGCCAGCAGCCAAGATCTAGGACTAGCAGCCTACAATGAGCAGTTCTTC
CASSQDLGLAAYNEQFF
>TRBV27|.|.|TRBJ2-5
TGTGCCAGCAGTTTTTTAGGAGATAGCCAAGAGACCCAGTACTTC
CASSFLGDSQETQYF
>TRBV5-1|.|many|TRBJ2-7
TGCGCCAGCAGCCAATCCGGGACAACCTACGAGCAGTACTTC
CASSQSGTTYEQYF
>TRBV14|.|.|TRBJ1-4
TGTGCCAGCAGCCCCCCACCCCGCTTTGGGAATGAAAAACTGTTTTTT
CASSPPPRFGNEKLFF
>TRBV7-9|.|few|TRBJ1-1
TGTGCCAGCAGCTCCGGGACCCCAGAGACTCTCTTT
CASSSGTPETLF
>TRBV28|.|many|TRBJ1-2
TGTGCCAGCAGTTTCTCCAGGGAGGGCTACACCTTC
CASSFSREGYTF
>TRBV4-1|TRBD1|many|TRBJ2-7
TGCGCCAGCAGCCAAGATTCTGGACAGGGGGTGGTGTACGAGCAGTACTTC
CASSQDSGQGVVYEQYF
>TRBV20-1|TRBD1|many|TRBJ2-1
TGCAGTGCCAGGAACAGGGGGCGGTACAATGAGCAGTTCTTC
CSARNRGRYNEQFF
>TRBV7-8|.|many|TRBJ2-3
TGTGCCAGCAGCTTTCCGCTCCATGGGACCAACACAGATACGCAGTATTTT
CASSFPLHGTNTDTQYF
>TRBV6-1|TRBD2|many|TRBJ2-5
TGTGCCAGCAGTCCCGGGGGGTTAAAGTACCAAGAGACCCAGTACTTC
CASSPGGLKYQETQYF
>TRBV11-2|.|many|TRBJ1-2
TGTGCCAGCAGCTCGGGACACCTGGGAATGGGCTACACCTTC
CASSSGHLGMGYTF
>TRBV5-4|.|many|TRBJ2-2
TGTGCCAGCAGCTTGGGGGCTAAGGGGAACACCGGGGAGCTGTTTTTT
CASSLGAKGNTGELFF
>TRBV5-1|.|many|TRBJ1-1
TGCGCCAGCAGCGGGGGTAGCAGTCGCAACACTGAAGCTTTCTTT
CASSGGSSRNTEAFF
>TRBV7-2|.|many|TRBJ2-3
TGTGCCAGCAGCTTCCCTGGACTCGCGGAGGGCCCAGATACGCAGTATTTT
CASSFPGLAEGPDTQYF
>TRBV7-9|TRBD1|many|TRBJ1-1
TGTGCCAGCCTAAGGGGACAGGGGAATTGGTACACTGAAGCTTTCTTT
CASLRGQGNWYTEAFF
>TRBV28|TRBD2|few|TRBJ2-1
TGTGCCAGCAGTGCCCCGGAAATGAGCGGGAGAACGGTCTACAATGAGCAGTTCTTC
CASSAPEMSGRTVYNEQFF
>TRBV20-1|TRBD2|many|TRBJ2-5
TGCAGTGCTAGAGAGTGGCGGGAGGAAGGGGAGACCCAGTACTTC
CSAREWREEGETQYF
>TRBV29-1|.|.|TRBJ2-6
TGCAGCGTTGCCATGGCAGGCCCCTTTGCTGGGGCCAACGTCCTGACTTTC
CSVAMAGPFAGANVLTF
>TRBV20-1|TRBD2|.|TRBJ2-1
TGCAGTGCTCATGACCGCGGGGGGGCTTCCAATGAGCAGTTCTTC
CSAHDRGGASNEQFF
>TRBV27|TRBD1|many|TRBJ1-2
TGTGCCAGCAGTTTCGGGACAGGGAATGGCTACACCTTC
CASSFGTGNGYTF
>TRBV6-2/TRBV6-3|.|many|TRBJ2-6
TGTGCCAGCAGTTACGGTGCCGCTGGGGCCAACGTCCTGACTTTC
CASSYGAAGANVLTF
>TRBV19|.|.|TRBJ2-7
TGTGCCAGTAGTATTTCCAGGGGCTACGAGCAGTATTTC
CASSISRGYEQYF